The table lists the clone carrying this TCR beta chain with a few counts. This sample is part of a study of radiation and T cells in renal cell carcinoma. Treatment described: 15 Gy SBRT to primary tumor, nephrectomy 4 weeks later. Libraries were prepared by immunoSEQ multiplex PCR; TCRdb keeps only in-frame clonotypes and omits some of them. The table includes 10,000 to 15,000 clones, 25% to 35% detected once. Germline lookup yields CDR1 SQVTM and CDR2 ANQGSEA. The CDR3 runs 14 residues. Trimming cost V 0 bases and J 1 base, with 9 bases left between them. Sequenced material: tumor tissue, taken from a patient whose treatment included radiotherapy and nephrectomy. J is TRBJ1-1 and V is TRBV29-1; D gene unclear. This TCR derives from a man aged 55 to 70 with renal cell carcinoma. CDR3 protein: CSVEDRGRNTEAFF. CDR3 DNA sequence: TGCAGCGTTGAAGATAGAGGCAGGAACACTGAAGCTTTCTTT. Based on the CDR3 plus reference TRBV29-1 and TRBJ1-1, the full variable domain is SAVISQKPSRDICQRGTSLTIQCQVDSQVTMMFWYRQQPGQSLTLIATANQGSEATYESGFVIDKFPISRPNLTFSTLTVSNMSPEDSSIYLCSVEDRGRNTEAFFGQGTRLTVV.